This paragraph covers one TCR beta chain sequence. The target antigen is unknown. Recently defined diagnostic criteria for definite or probable disease were fulfilled by Susac syndrome patients. Reverse transcription of about 0.5 to 1 ug RNA was performed with random hexamers. Multiplex immunoSEQ PCR targeted 54 Vbeta and 13 Jbeta TCR beta segments. TCRdb called the immunoSEQ multiplex PCR reads again in MiXCR, with one record for every CDR3 protein. The sample has some 200,000 distinct CDR3 sequences, 95% seen once. Germline loops: CDR1 SQVTM, CDR2 ANQGSEA. V lost 1 base and J 0 bases, leaving 6 bases between the germline ends. This CDR3 has 14 amino acids. The data belong to a study of CD8 T cells in Susac syndrome. Study summary: The Susac syndrome patients were therapy-naive, on corticosteroids, or on intravenous immunoglobulin alone at blood draw. The study's findings and limits: Repertoires of Susac syndrome CD4+ T cells lacked clonal expansion.

Sequencing was done on a sample of CD4+ T cells from PBMCs. This sequence joins TRBV29-1 and TRBJ1-4; D remains ambiguous. The TCR sequence derives from a human donor with Susac syndrome. CDR3 nucleotide sequence: TGCAGCGTTGAAGTGGAAGCAACTAATGAAAAACTGTTTTTT. Its protein product is CSVEVEATNEKLFF.